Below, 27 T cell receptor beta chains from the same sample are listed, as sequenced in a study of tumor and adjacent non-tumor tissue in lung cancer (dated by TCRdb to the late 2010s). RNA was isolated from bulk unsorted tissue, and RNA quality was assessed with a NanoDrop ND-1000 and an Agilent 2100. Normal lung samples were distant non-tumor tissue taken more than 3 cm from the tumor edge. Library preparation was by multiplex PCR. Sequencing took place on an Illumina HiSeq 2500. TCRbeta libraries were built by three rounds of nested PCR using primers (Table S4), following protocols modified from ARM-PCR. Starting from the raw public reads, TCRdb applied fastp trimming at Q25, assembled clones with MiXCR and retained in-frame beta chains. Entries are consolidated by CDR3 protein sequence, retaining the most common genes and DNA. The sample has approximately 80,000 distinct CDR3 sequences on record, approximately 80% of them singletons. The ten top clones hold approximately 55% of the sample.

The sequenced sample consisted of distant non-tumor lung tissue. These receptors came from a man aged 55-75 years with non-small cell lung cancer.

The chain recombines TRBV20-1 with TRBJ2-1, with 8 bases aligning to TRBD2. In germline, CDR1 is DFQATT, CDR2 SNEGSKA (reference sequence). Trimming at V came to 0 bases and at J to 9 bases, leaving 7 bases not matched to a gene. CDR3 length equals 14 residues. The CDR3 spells CSAREGTRGPEQFF. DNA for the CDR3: TGCAGTGCTAGAGAGGGGACTAGAGGTCCTGAGCAGTTCTTC.

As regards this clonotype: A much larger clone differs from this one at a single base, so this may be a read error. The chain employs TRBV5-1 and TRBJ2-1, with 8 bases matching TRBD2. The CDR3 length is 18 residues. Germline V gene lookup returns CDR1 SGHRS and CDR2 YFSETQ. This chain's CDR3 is CASSFSGGGSSSYNEHFF. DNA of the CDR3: TGCGCCAGCAGCTTCAGTGGCGGGGGGTCCTCATCCTACAATGAGCACTTCTTC.

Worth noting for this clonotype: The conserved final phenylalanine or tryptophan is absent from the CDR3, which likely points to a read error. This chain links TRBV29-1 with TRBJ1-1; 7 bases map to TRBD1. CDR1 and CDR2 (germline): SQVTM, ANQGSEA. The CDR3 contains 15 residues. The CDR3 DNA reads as TGCACCGCCATTCGACAGGGTTTAAAGAACACTGAAGCTTTCATT. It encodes CTAIRQGLKNTEAFI.

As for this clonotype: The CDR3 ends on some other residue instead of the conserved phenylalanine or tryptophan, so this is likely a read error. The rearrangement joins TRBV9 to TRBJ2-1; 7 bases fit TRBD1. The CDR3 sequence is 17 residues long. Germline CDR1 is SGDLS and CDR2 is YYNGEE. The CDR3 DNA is TGTGCCAGTAGCGTAGAAGTTAGGACAGGAGACGGAAATGAGCAGTTCATC. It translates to CASSVEVRTGDGNEQFI.

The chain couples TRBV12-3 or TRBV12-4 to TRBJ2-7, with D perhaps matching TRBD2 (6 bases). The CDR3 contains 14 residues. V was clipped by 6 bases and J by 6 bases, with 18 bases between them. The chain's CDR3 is CASSASGLRTEQYF. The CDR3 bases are TGTGCCAGCAGCGCCTCGGGACTCAGAACCGAGCAGTACTTC.

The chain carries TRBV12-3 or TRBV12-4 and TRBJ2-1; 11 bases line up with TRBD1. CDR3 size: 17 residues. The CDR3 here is CTSSSPGQGGPKAKQFF. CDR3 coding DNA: TGTACTAGCAGTTCCCCGGGACAGGGGGGTCCCAAGGCTAAGCAGTTCTTC.

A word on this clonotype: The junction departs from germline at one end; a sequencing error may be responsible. CDR3 DNA: TGTACCAGCAGCTTTCTAACGGGGGGCGTTCAGCAATATTTT. Amino acids: CTSSFLTGGVQQYF. The rearrangement links TRBV11-2 to TRBJ2-3, with D perhaps TRBD2 (7 bases). There are 14 residues in the CDR3. Germline CDR1 and CDR2: SGHAT and FQNNGV.

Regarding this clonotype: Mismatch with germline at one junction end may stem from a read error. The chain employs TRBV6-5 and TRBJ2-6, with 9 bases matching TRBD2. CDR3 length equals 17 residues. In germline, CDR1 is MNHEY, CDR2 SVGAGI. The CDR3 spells CASNLAGASSGANILTF. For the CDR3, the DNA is TGTGCCAGCAATTTAGCGGGGGCCAGCTCTGGGGCCAACATCCTGACCTTC.

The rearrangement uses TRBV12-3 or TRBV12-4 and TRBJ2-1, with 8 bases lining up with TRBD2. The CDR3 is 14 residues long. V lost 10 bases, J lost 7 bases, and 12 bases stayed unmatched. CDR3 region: CATWERETRNEQFF. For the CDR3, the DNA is TGTGCCACTTGGGAGCGGGAGACCCGAAATGAGCAGTTCTTC.

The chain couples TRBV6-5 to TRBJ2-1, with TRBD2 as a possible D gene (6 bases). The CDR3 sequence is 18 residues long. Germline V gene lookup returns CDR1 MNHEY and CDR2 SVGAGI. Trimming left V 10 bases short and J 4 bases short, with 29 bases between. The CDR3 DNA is TGTGCCAACAGATACGGGGGTTCGGGGGACTCTAATTACAATGAGCAGTTCTTC. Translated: CANRYGGSGDSNYNEQFF.

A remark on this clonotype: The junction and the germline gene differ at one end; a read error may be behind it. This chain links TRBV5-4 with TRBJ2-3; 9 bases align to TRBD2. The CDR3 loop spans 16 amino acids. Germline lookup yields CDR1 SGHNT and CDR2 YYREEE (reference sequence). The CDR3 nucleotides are TGTGCCAGCAGCTTGCGGACTAGCGTGAGTAGTGATATGCAGTATTTT. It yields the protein CASSLRTSVSSDMQYF.

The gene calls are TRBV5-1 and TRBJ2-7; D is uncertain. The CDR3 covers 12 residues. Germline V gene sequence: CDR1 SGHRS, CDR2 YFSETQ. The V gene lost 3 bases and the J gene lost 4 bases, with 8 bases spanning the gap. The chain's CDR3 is CASSSGEYEQYF. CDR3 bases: TGCGCCAGCAGCTCGGGCGAATACGAGCAGTACTTC.

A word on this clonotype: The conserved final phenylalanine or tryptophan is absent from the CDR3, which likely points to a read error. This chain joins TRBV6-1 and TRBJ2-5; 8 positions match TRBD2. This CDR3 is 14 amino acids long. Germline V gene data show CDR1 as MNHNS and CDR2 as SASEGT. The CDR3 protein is CARSDAGGQETQYS. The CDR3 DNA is TGTGCCAGAAGTGACGCGGGGGGCCAAGAGACCCAGTACTCC.

For the CDR3, the DNA is TGTGCCAGCAGTTACCCCTACGGGGGTTCGGGGGGCTCTAATTACAATGAGCAGTTCTTC. Translation: CASSYPYGGSGGSNYNEQFF. This chain joins TRBV6-2 or TRBV6-3 and TRBJ2-1; TRBD2 is a possible D gene (7 bases). Germline CDR1 reads MNHEY; CDR2 reads SVGEGT. The CDR3 is 20 amino acids. V was clipped by 2 bases and J by 4 bases, with 27 bases between them.

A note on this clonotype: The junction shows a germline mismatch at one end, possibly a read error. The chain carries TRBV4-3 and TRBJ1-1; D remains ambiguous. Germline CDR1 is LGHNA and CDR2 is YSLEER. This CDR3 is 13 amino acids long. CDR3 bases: TGCGCCAGCAGCCAAGATACCCTCACTGAAGCTTTATTT. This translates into CASSQDTLTEALF.

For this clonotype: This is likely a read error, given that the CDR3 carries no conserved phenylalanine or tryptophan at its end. CDR3 in DNA: TGTGCCAGGACCTACCGGACAGCCCGCAATGAGCAGTTCCTC. Translating gives CARTYRTARNEQFL. The J gene is TRBJ2-1, the V gene TRBV6-2 or TRBV6-3, with D maybe TRBD1 (6 bases). This CDR3 is 14 amino acids long. Trimming removed 9 bases from V and 6 bases from J, with 18 bases in between. Germline values: CDR1 MNHEY, CDR2 SVGEGT.

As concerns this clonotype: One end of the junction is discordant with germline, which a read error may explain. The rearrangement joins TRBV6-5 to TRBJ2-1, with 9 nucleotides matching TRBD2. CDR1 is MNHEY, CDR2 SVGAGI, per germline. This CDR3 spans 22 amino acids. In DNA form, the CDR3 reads TGTGCCAGCAGTTACCCCCCCACGGACAGACACCATAGCGGGAGCTTTTACAATGAGCACTTCTTC. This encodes CASSYPPTDRHHSGSFYNEHFF.

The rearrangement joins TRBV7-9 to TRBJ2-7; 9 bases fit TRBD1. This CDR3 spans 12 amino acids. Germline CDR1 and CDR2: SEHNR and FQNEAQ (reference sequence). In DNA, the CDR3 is TGTACCAACAGACGGACAGGGGTCCAGCAGTACTTC. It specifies CTNRRTGVQQYF.

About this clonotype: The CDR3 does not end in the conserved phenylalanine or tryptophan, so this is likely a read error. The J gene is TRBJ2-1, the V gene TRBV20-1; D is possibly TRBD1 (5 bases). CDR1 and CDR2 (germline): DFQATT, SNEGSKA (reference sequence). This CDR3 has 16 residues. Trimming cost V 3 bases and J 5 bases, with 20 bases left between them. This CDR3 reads CSARHSRQSSHNEQFL. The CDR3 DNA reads TGCAGTGCTAGGCATAGTAGACAGTCGTCCCACAATGAGCAGTTCTTA.

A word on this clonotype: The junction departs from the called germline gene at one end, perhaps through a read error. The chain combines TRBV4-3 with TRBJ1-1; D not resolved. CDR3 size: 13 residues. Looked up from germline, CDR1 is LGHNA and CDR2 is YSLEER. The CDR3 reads CSSSQETLTEAFF. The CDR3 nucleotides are TGCTCCAGCAGTCAAGAGACCCTCACTGAAGCTTTCTTT.

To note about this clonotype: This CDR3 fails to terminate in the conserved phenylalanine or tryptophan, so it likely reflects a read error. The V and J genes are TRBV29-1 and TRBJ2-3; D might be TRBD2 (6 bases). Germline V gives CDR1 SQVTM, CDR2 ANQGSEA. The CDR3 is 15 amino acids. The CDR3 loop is CSAIREPTSTDTQYL. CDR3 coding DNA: TGCAGCGCGATTCGGGAGCCAACTAGCACTGATACGCAGTATCTT.

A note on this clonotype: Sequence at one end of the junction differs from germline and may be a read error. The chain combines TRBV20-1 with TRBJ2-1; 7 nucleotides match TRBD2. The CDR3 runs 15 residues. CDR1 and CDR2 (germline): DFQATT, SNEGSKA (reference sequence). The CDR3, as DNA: TGCAGAGCTAGGAGGGCTAGCGGAAGTCTAAATGAGCAGTTCTTC. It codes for CRARRASGSLNEQFF.

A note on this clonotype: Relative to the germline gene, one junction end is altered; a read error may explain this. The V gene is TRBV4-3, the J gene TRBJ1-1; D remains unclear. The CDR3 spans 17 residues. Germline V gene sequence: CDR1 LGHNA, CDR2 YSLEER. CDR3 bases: TGCGCCAACAGCCAAGACGTTCCGGGTAGTTCGGGCTCTGAAGCTTTCTTT. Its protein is CANSQDVPGSSGSEAFF.

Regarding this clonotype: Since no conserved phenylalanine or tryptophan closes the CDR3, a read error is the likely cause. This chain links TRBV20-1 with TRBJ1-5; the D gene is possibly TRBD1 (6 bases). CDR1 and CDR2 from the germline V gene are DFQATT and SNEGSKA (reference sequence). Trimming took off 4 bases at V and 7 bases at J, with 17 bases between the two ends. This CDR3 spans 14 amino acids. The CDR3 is CSAKSAGVEQPQHC. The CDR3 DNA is TGCAGTGCTAAGTCTGCAGGGGTTGAACAGCCCCAGCATTGT.

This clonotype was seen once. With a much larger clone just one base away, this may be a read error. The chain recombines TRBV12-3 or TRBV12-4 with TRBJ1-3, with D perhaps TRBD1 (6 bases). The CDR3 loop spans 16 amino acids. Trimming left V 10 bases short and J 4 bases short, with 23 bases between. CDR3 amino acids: CANSPPRTVGGNTIYF. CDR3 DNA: TGTGCCAACTCCCCCCCTCGGACAGTGGGCGGAAACACCATATATTTT.

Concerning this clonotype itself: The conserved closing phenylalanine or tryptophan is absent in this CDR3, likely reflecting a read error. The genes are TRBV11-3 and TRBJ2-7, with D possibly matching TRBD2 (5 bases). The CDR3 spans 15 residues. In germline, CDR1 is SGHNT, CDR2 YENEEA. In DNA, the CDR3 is TGTGCCAGCAGCTATCGGACTGGATTAACCTATGAGCAGTACATT. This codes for CASSYRTGLTYEQYI.

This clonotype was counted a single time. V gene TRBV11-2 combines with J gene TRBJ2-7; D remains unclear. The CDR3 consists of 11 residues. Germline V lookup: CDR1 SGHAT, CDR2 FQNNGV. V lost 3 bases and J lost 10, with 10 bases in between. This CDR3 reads CASSFMPAQYF. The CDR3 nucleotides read TGTGCCAGCAGCTTTATGCCCGCTCAGTACTTC.